The 15 T cell receptor beta chains in this list originate from one sample, sequenced in a study of identical twins. TCRdb fed the 5' RACE reads into MiXCR, producing one record per CDR3 protein. The sample carries about 890,000 distinct CDR3 sequences, over 9% recorded once. These data are also associated with another study on yellow fever vaccine responses in identical twins.

Sequencing was done on a sample of PBMCs. All receptors come from a woman aged 18-35 years in good health.

This chain joins TRBV20-1 and TRBJ1-5; D perhaps matches TRBD1 (5 bases). The germline V and J ends were trimmed by 3 bases and 0 bases, with 18 bases remaining between them. CDR1 and CDR2 from the germline V gene are DFQATT and SNEGSKA (reference sequence). The CDR3 has 17 amino acids. The CDR3 region is CSARTALWDGSNQPQHF. CDR3 sequence (DNA): TGCAGTGCTAGGACCGCACTTTGGGACGGTAGCAATCAGCCCCAGCATTTT.

This clonotype has a handful of counts. The V gene is TRBV23-1, the J gene TRBJ2-7; D gene unclear. TRBV23-1 is flagged as an ORF with uncertain function. CDR3 size: 15 residues. Trimming removed 0 bases at V and 3 bases at J, with 12 bases between. CDR3 DNA: TGCGCCAGCAGTCAATCTATCGGTAGAGACTACGAGCAGTACGTC. It specifies CASSQSIGRDYEQYV.

Ten or more counts support this clonotype. V and J are TRBV3-1 and TRBJ2-5, with D hard to call. V was clipped by 1 base and J by 7 bases, with 10 bases between them. CDR1 is LGHDT, CDR2 YNNKEL, per germline (reference sequence). The CDR3 sequence is 13 residues long. DNA for the CDR3: TGTGCCAGCAGCCAAGGGACCGTTGGGACCCAGTACTTC. This codes for CASSQGTVGTQYF.

This clonotype turned up a few times. This chain joins TRBV20-1 and TRBJ1-3; D uncertain. The germline V gene has CDR1 DFQATT and CDR2 SNEGSKA (reference sequence). This CDR3 has 15 amino acids. V lost 3 bases, J lost 0 bases, and 12 bases lay in between. DNA of the CDR3: TGCAGTGCTAGGGACGGTCAATCCTCTGGAAACACCATATATTTT. Its translation is CSARDGQSSGNTIYF.

This clonotype has only a few counts. The J gene is TRBJ2-1, the V gene TRBV3-1; the D is unclear. Germline V gene sequence: CDR1 LGHDT, CDR2 YNNKEL (reference sequence). Between the trimmed V and J ends, which lost 1 base and 5 bases, there was a span of 9 bases. This CDR3 has 14 amino acids. CDR3 sequence reads: CASSQGERDNEQFF. DNA for the CDR3: TGTGCCAGCAGCCAAGGGGAACGAGACAATGAGCAGTTCTTC.

CDR3 in DNA: TGTGCCAGCAGTTTGAAGGGTACTGGGACTAGCAAGTATTTT. Its translation is CASSLKGTGTSKYF. This chain connects TRBV27 to TRBJ2-3, with 9 bases identical to TRBD2. The length of the CDR3 is 14 residues. The V gene's germline CDR1 is MNHEY and CDR2 SMNVEV (reference sequence). The junction had 11 bases not matched to a gene; V was cut back by 3 bases and J by 13 bases.

This clonotype showed up just a few times. The chain uses TRBV3-1 and TRBJ2-2; 13 positions agree with TRBD2. The J segment lost 7 bases and the V segment lost 7 bases, leaving 18 bases of the junction unmatched. From germline, CDR1 is LGHDT and CDR2 YNNKEL (reference sequence). CDR3 size: 19 residues. The CDR3 coding sequence is TGTGCCAGCACCCCCGGAGGAGGACTAGCGGGAGCCCCTCTCGGGGAGCTGTTTTTT. Protein sequence: CASTPGGGLAGAPLGELFF. Full variable domain (missing parts from reference TRBV3-1 and TRBJ2-2): DTAVSQTPKYLVTQMGNDKSIKCEQNLGHDTMYWYKQDSKKFLKIMFSYNNKELIINETVPNRFSPKSPDKAHLNLHINSLELGDSAVYFCASTPGGGLAGAPLGELFFGEGSRLTVL.

The sample holds a few counts of this clonotype. The chain uses TRBV21-1 and TRBJ2-7; the table's D gene call, TRBD1, was not cross checked with the DNA. TRBV21-1 represents a pseudogene. The CDR3 has 14 residues. The CDR3 is CASQGAMGTVEQYV. CDR3 nucleotides: TGTGCCAGCCAGGGGGCAATGGGTACTGTCGAGCAGTACGTC.

This clonotype was seen at least ten times. This sequence joins TRBV29-1 and TRBJ1-1; no clear D. CDR1 is SQVTM, CDR2 ANQGSEA, per germline. V shed 4 bases and J shed 0 bases, with 9 bases lying between them. CDR3 length: 13 amino acids. The chain's CDR3 is CSVVLALNTEAFF. As DNA, the CDR3 is TGCAGCGTTGTTTTGGCGTTGAACACTGAAGCTTTCTTT.

The rearrangement joins TRBV19 to TRBJ1-2, with 8 bases fitting TRBD1. The V and J ends lost 9 bases and 0 bases, in that order; junction bases with no gene match: 6. Germline lookup yields CDR1 LNHDA and CDR2 SQIVND (reference sequence). The CDR3 is 14 amino acids. The CDR3 here is CASGQGSSNYGYTF. CDR3 nucleotides: TGTGCCAGCGGACAGGGATCATCTAACTATGGCTACACCTTC.

The chain couples TRBV20-1 to TRBJ1-6, with 10 bases lining up with TRBD1. The CDR3 is made up of 13 amino acids. Germline CDR1 is DFQATT and CDR2 is SNEGSKA (reference sequence). Losses at the gene ends were 6 bases for V and 8 bases for J; bases not matched to a gene: 4. This chain's CDR3 is CSAKTGGYSPLHF. The CDR3 nucleotides are TGCAGTGCCAAGACAGGGGGCTATTCACCCCTCCACTTT.

The chain is built from TRBV5-1 and TRBJ2-1; 14 bases align to TRBD2. Germline assignment: CDR1 SGHRS and CDR2 YFSETQ. V lost 4 bases and J lost 0; bases outside the gene matches: 9. This CDR3 contains 19 residues. The CDR3, as DNA: TGCGCCAGCAGCGGTACCGGGACTAGCGGGAGAAGCTCCTACAATGAGCAGTTCTTC. Amino acids: CASSGTGTSGRSSYNEQFF.

J is TRBJ2-2 and V is TRBV24-1, with TRBD2 as a possible D gene (6 bases). CDR3 length equals 15 residues. CDR1 KGHDR and CDR2 SFDVKD come from the germline V gene. The germline V and J ends were trimmed by 4 bases and 1 base, with 9 bases remaining between them. The CDR3 nucleotides are TGTGCCACCAGTGAGGGGCGGGGGAACACCGGGGAGCTGTTTTTT. Translation: CATSEGRGNTGELFF.

V is TRBV5-1 and J is TRBJ2-7; D is unresolved. Trimming took off 2 bases at V and 3 bases at J, with 9 bases between the two ends. The CDR3 runs 13 residues. Germline CDR1 is SGHRS and CDR2 is YFSETQ. The CDR3 nucleotides read TGCGCCAGCAGCTTTGGACCGATCTACGAGCAGTACTTC. This translates into CASSFGPIYEQYF.

The sample holds a few counts of this clonotype. This CDR3 reads CASSQGTRDNSPLHF. CDR3 coding DNA: TGCGCCAGCAGCCAAGGCACCAGAGATAATTCACCCCTCCACTTT. The J gene is TRBJ1-6, the V gene TRBV4-1; D remains ambiguous. V gave up 1 base and J gave up 5 bases, with 9 bases separating them. CDR3 length equals 15 residues. The germline V gene has CDR1 MGHRA and CDR2 YSYEKL.